The 23 T cell receptor beta chains in this list originate from one sample, sequenced in a study of OX40 agonist ivuxolimab in advanced cancers. Sequencing was performed with immunoSEQ multiplex PCR; in TCRdb, only in-frame clones are kept and a portion is missing. The sample holds about 30,000 clones, roughly 89% seen once. Source: CD4+ or CD8+ T cells sorted from blood, taken in a trial of the OX40 agonist ivuxolimab. All receptors come from an adult with an advanced solid tumor such as melanoma, head and neck, liver or kidney cancer.

The genes are TRBV7-6 and TRBJ2-7, with TRBD1 matching over 9 bases. The trim removed 4 bases at V and 3 bases at J, leaving 7 bases unmatched. This CDR3 contains 15 residues. Germline V lookup: CDR1 SGHVS, CDR2 FNYEAQ. The CDR3, as DNA: TGTGCCAGCAGCTCGTTACAGGGGGCCTTCTACGAGCAGTACTTC. As protein: CASSSLQGAFYEQYF. The full variable domain, in which reference TRBV7-6 and TRBJ2-7 provide the parts outside the CDR3, is GAGVSQSPRYKVTKRGQDVALRCDPISGHVSLYWYRQALGQGPEFLTYFNYEAQQDKSGLPNDRFSAERPEGSISTLTIQRTEQRDSAMYRCASSSLQGAFYEQYFGPGTRLTVT.

The chain uses TRBV5-1 and TRBJ1-2; 8 bases map to TRBD1. The CDR3 is 15 residues long. Trimming took 4 bases from V and 2 from J; bases not matched to a gene: 7. CDR1 and CDR2 (germline): SGHRS, YFSETQ. CDR3: CASSAGQGSNYGYTF. The CDR3 DNA reads as TGCGCCAGCAGCGCCGGACAGGGTAGCAACTATGGCTACACCTTC.

The chain is built from TRBV7-3 and TRBJ2-7; 8 bases map to TRBD1. The junction had 5 bases not matched to a gene; V was cut back by 1 base and J by 3 bases. Germline V CDR1 and CDR2: SGHTA, FQGTGA. The length of the CDR3 is 15 residues. The CDR3 reads CASSLMAGGDYEQYF. As DNA, the CDR3 is TGTGCCAGCAGCTTAATGGCAGGGGGCGACTACGAGCAGTACTTC. The entire variable domain, with the rest obtained from reference TRBV7-3 and TRBJ2-7, is as follows: GAGVSQTPSNKVTEKGKYVELRCDPISGHTALYWYRQSLGQGPEFLIYFQGTGAADDSGLPNDRFFAVRPEGSVSTLKIQRTERGDSAVYLCASSLMAGGDYEQYFGPGTRLTVT.

The V and J genes are TRBV28 and TRBJ2-5; 12 nucleotides match TRBD1. Looked up from germline, CDR1 is MDHEN and CDR2 is SYDVKM. The CDR3 loop spans 16 amino acids. The trim removed 7 bases at V and 2 bases at J, leaving 8 bases unmatched. The CDR3 nucleotides are TGTGCCAGCATACTAGGGACAGGGGGCAGTCAAGAGACCCAGTACTTC. Encoded protein: CASILGTGGSQETQYF. The full variable domain, in which reference TRBV28 and TRBJ2-5 provide the parts outside the CDR3, is DVKVTQSSRYLVKRTGEKVFLECVQDMDHENMFWYRQDPGLGLRLIYFSYDVKMKEKGDIPEGYSVSREKKERFSLILESASTNQTSMYLCASILGTGGSQETQYFGPGTRLLVL.

The chain carries TRBV19 and TRBJ2-3, with D maybe TRBD1 (6 bases). The CDR3 sequence is 14 residues long. The germline CDR1 and CDR2 sequences are LNHDA and SQIVND (reference sequence). V was shortened by 10 bases and J by 3 bases, with 17 bases between the two germline ends. In DNA form, the CDR3 reads TGTGCCACTAGCTACAGGGATGGTACAGATACGCAGTATTTT. This translates into CATSYRDGTDTQYF.

This sequence joins TRBV5-1 and TRBJ2-1; D call uncertain. Between the trimmed V and J ends, which lost 1 base and 15 bases, there was a span of 29 bases. Germline V gene lookup returns CDR1 SGHRS and CDR2 YFSETQ. The CDR3 has 17 residues. DNA for the CDR3: TGCGCCAGCAGCTTGTGGTACGGATACTCACAAGTTTATAGTTGGTTCTTC. It specifies CASSLWYGYSQVYSWFF.

The V and J genes are TRBV5-4 and TRBJ2-7; 7 bases are shared with TRBD1. The CDR3 consists of 14 residues. J was trimmed by 5 bases and V by 3 bases; bases with no gene match: 8. Germline-derived CDR1 and CDR2 are SGHNT and YYREEE (reference sequence). CDR3 coding DNA: TGTGCCAGCAGCTGGATTAAAGGGGGCGACGAGCAGTACTTC. Amino acids: CASSWIKGGDEQYF.

The rearrangement joins TRBV15 to TRBJ2-5, with TRBD2 identical over 8 bases. The germline V gene encodes CDR1 LNHNV and CDR2 YYDKDF (reference sequence). V lost 3 bases, J lost 4 bases, and 7 bases stayed unmatched. This CDR3 is 15 amino acids long. DNA of the CDR3: TGTGCCACCAGCAGCGGGACTAGAGAGATAGAGACCCAGTACTTC. Translated: CATSSGTREIETQYF.

The genes are TRBV21-1 and TRBJ1-6; the table's D call of TRBD1 was not tested on the DNA. TRBV21-1 is a pseudogene locus. The CDR3 extends over 17 amino acids. The CDR3 loop is CASSKIRGGFWNSPLHF. CDR3 in DNA: TGTGCCAGCAGCAAAATCAGAGGGGGCTTTTGGAATTCACCCCTCCACTTT.

This clone has just a few counts. The V gene is TRBV11-2, the J gene TRBJ2-6; D unresolved. CDR3 size: 18 residues. V was clipped by 8 bases and J by 0 bases, with 20 bases between them. Germline CDR1 is SGHAT and CDR2 is FQNNGV. The CDR3 sequence: CASVEAPTISSGANVLTF. In nucleotides, the CDR3 is TGTGCCAGCGTCGAGGCCCCCACAATTAGCTCTGGGGCCAACGTCCTGACTTTC.

This chain joins TRBV25-1 and TRBJ2-7; the match to TRBD2 covers 10 bases. The trim removed 4 bases at V and 4 bases at J, leaving 4 bases unmatched. Germline CDR1 is MGHDK and CDR2 is SYGVNS. The CDR3 totals 14 residues. The CDR3 DNA reads TGTGCCAGCAGTGGTAGCGGGAGGTGGTACGAGCAGTACTTC. It translates to CASSGSGRWYEQYF.

V usage is TRBV7-9 and J usage is TRBJ2-1, with 7 bases aligning to TRBD2. V trimming: 1 base; J trimming: 5 bases; junction bases outside the gene matches: 5. The CDR3 sequence is 15 residues long. Germline loops: CDR1 SEHNR, CDR2 FQNEAQ (reference sequence). Written as DNA, the CDR3 is TGTGCCAGCAGCTTAGGCGGGGGACCACACAATGAGCAGTTCTTC. Its protein is CASSLGGGPHNEQFF.

The chain couples TRBV15 to TRBJ2-7, with 7 nucleotides matching TRBD1. CDR1 is LNHNV and CDR2 is YYDKDF in the germline V gene (reference sequence). The CDR3 runs 14 residues. The V and J ends lost 2 bases and 5 bases, in that order; junction bases with no gene match: 6. The CDR3 sequence: CATSRWTGGDEQYF. The CDR3 DNA reads as TGTGCCACCAGCAGATGGACAGGTGGAGACGAGCAGTACTTC.

The chain carries TRBV9 and TRBJ2-7, with D possibly TRBD2 on 6 matching bases. This CDR3 comprises 15 residues. The V gene lost 0 bases and the J gene lost 4 bases, with 14 bases spanning the gap. Per the germline V gene, CDR1 is SGDLS and CDR2 is YYNGEE. Written as DNA, the CDR3 is TGTGCCAGCAGCGTAGCGGGGAGGATCGGGTACGAGCAGTACTTC. It yields the protein CASSVAGRIGYEQYF.

In nucleotides, the CDR3 is TGTGCCAGCAGTGAAGTCTCCGGGACTAGCACAGATACGCAGTATTTT. This translates into CASSEVSGTSTDTQYF. The V and J genes are TRBV25-1 and TRBJ2-3, with D possibly being TRBD2 (6 bases). The CDR3 covers 16 residues. Germline CDR1 reads MGHDK; CDR2 reads SYGVNS. V lost 2 bases and J lost 0, with 12 bases in between. Drawing the rest from reference TRBV25-1 and TRBJ2-3, the complete variable domain is EADIYQTPRYLVIGTGKKITLECSQTMGHDKMYWYQQDPGMELHLIHYSYGVNSTEKGDLSSESTVSRIRTEHFPLTLESARPSHTSQYLCASSEVSGTSTDTQYFGPGTRLTVL.

In this sample, this clone turned up a few times. V and J are TRBV6-6 and TRBJ2-2; no clear D gene. This CDR3 spans 14 amino acids. From germline, CDR1 is MNHNY and CDR2 SVGAGI (reference sequence). Deletions cut 5 bases from V and 0 bases from J, with 7 bases between. CDR3 residues: CASSGPTNTGELFF. CDR3 bases: TGTGCCAGCAGTGGACCGACGAACACCGGGGAGCTGTTTTTT.

V and J are TRBV6-6 and TRBJ1-1; 8 bases map to TRBD1. This CDR3 has 15 amino acids. Germline lookup yields CDR1 MNHNY and CDR2 SVGAGI (reference sequence). Trimming took 0 bases from V and 5 from J; bases not matched to a gene: 5. CDR3 coding DNA: TGTGCCAGCAGTTACTCTGGCAGGGGGCGGACTGAAGCTTTCTTT. It specifies CASSYSGRGRTEAFF.

The V and J genes are TRBV6-1 and TRBJ1-2, with D tentatively TRBD1 (5 bases). V lost 5 bases, J lost 3 bases, and 13 bases lay in between. CDR3 size: 14 residues. Germline-derived CDR1 and CDR2 are MNHNS and SASEGT. In DNA, the CDR3 is TGTGCCAGCAGTCCGACAGCAGGCTACTATGGCTACACCTTC. Its protein is CASSPTAGYYGYTF.

This clone occurred many times. The V and J genes are TRBV9 and TRBJ2-2; the D gene is possibly TRBD2 (5 bases). This CDR3 comprises 16 residues. Trimming cost V 3 bases and J 3 bases, with 15 bases left between them. The germline gives CDR1 SGDLS, CDR2 YYNGEE. The CDR3 DNA reads TGTGCCAGCAGCGCGTTGGGCGAGAGGGACACCGGGGAGCTGTTTTTT. As protein: CASSALGERDTGELFF.

This chain connects TRBV28 to TRBJ2-3; TRBD2 aligns across 11 bases. Germline CDR1 MDHEN, CDR2 SYDVKM. The CDR3 totals 17 residues. With 0 bases clipped from V and 5 bases from J, the junction kept 7 bases outside the gene matches. The DNA for the CDR3 is TGTGCCAGCAGTTTATGGGATAGCGGGGGGGCAGGAGATACGCAGTATTTT. It is translated as CASSLWDSGGAGDTQYF.

The chain joins TRBV6-1 to TRBJ2-1; TRBD2 is a possible D gene (6 bases). The V gene's germline CDR1 is MNHNS and CDR2 SASEGT. CDR3 length equals 15 residues. Trimming removed 8 bases at V and 0 bases at J, with 14 bases between. The CDR3 nucleotides read TGTGCCAGCCACACTAGCCCAAGCTCCTACAATGAGCAGTTCTTC. Encoded protein: CASHTSPSSYNEQFF.

The rearrangement uses TRBV6-1 and TRBJ2-7; weak D call: TRBD1 (6 bases). This CDR3 comprises 13 residues. The V gene's germline CDR1 is MNHNS and CDR2 SASEGT. V lost 8 bases and J lost 3, with 14 bases in between. The CDR3 sequence: CASGPRTVYEQYF. The CDR3, as DNA: TGTGCCAGCGGACCCCGGACAGTCTACGAGCAGTACTTC.

Only a few counts were recorded for this clone. The rearrangement links TRBV27 to TRBJ2-2; D gene uncertain. The CDR3 runs to 15 residues. The germline V and J ends were trimmed by 6 bases and 7 bases, with 18 bases remaining between them. In germline, CDR1 is MNHEY, CDR2 SMNVEV (reference sequence). The CDR3 sequence is CASRPSVGKHGELFF. CDR3 nucleotide sequence: TGTGCCAGCAGACCGTCCGTGGGGAAGCACGGGGAGCTGTTTTTT.